The sequence of this T cell receptor (beta chain) was determined in a study of OX40 agonist ivuxolimab in advanced cancers. Study overall: Ivuxolimab is a fully human IgG2 antibody that activates OX40 (CD134). Participants, 75% to 85% male, averaged around 60 years of age, ranging from roughly 20 to 80.

The study's findings and limits: Clonal expansion was among the lowest in partial responders at 0.1-3.0 mg/kg, especially CD8+.

The V end was cut by 6 bases, the J end by 2 bases, with 14 bases between. CDR1 SGDLS and CDR2 YYNGEE come from the germline V gene. The CDR3 has 14 residues. Of note for this clone: What it binds is not known.

Sequenced by immunoSEQ multiplex PCR; TCRdb stores in-frame clones only, minus some. The sample yields about 14,000 clones, more than 70% seen once. The receptor was derived from an adult with an advanced solid tumor such as melanoma, head and neck, liver or kidney cancer. The gene calls are TRBV9 and TRBJ1-2; tentatively, D is TRBD1 (6 bases). Sequenced material: CD4+ or CD8+ T cells sorted from blood, taken in a trial of the OX40 agonist ivuxolimab. The CDR3 DNA sequence: TGTGCCAGCACCCAAGGGGGGTACAACTATGGCTACACCTTC. Protein sequence: CASTQGGYNYGYTF.